The 7 T cell receptor beta chains below come from one sample, sequenced in a study of human T cells and chemical hapten exposure. TCRdb called the RACE reads again in MiXCR, with one record for every CDR3 protein. This repertoire shows under 200,000 distinct CDR3 sequences, roughly 15% found once; its top ten account for 1.7%. As for time point: patch test 1, 2 weeks after DPC sensitization. The treatment is: therapeutic diphenylcyclopropenone sensitization with weekly scalp DPC. Sequences were derived from whole blood, sampled in connection with sensitization to the hapten diphenylcyclopropenone (DPC). All receptors come from a woman in her thirties with alopecia areata. Some clones in this sample may be carry-over from other donors' samples.

This sequence joins TRBV29-1 and TRBJ2-7, with D perhaps assigned TRBD1 or TRBD2 (5 bases each). Between the trimmed V and J ends, which lost 4 bases and 4 bases, there was a span of 14 bases. This CDR3 has 13 amino acids. Germline V gene data show CDR1 as SQVTM and CDR2 as ANQGSEA. The CDR3 loop reads CSVGGTLGYEQYF. The CDR3 bases are TGCAGCGTTGGAGGGACCCTTGGGTACGAGCAGTACTTC.

This clonotype was counted at least ten times. The genes are TRBV29-1 and TRBJ1-1, with D perhaps matching TRBD1 (5 bases). CDR3 size: 11 residues. Trimming pared 7 bases from V and 7 bases from J, leaving 13 bases between. Per the germline V gene, CDR1 is SQVTM and CDR2 is ANQGSEA. In nucleotides, the CDR3 is TGCAGCGGACAGTCTAATCATGAAGCTTTCTTT. Its translation: CSGQSNHEAFF. The full variable domain, in which reference TRBV29-1 and TRBJ1-1 provide the parts outside the CDR3, is SAVISQKPSRDICQRGTSLTIQCQVDSQVTMMFWYRQQPGQSLTLIATANQGSEATYESGFVIDKFPISRPNLTFSTLTVSNMSPEDSSIYLCSGQSNHEAFFGQGTRLTVV.

This chain connects TRBV15 to TRBJ2-7; 10 nucleotides match TRBD2. CDR3 size: 14 residues. With V trimmed by 6 bases and J by 3 bases, 5 bases remained unmatched. The germline V gene has CDR1 LNHNV and CDR2 YYDKDF (reference sequence). CDR3 amino acids: CATRSSGSLYEQYF. DNA of the CDR3: TGTGCCACCAGGTCTAGCGGGAGTCTCTACGAGCAGTACTTC.

V and J are TRBV3-1 and TRBJ2-7; D remains ambiguous. Trimming shortened V by 0 bases and J by 3 bases, and 15 bases separated the two germline ends. Looked up from germline, CDR1 is LGHDT and CDR2 is YNNKEL (reference sequence). The CDR3 consists of 16 residues. The CDR3 sequence is CASSQEAMEPVYEQYF. The DNA for the CDR3 is TGTGCCAGCAGCCAAGAAGCGATGGAACCGGTCTACGAGCAGTACTTC.

This clonotype occurred a few times. This chain joins TRBV11-2 and TRBJ1-6; 7 positions match TRBD1. With 5 bases clipped from V and 9 bases from J, the junction kept 10 bases outside the gene matches. This CDR3 is built from 15 residues. Germline-derived CDR1 and CDR2 are SGHAT and FQNNGV. The CDR3 loop is CASSPGQEKRSPLHF. CDR3 DNA: TGTGCCAGCAGCCCCGGACAGGAGAAACGTTCACCCCTCCACTTT. The variable domain in full, completed from reference TRBV11-2 and TRBJ1-6, reads EAGVAQSPRYKIIEKRQSVAFWCNPISGHATLYWYQQILGQGPKLLIQFQNNGVVDDSQLPKDRFSAERLKGVDSTLKIQPAKLEDSAVYLCASSPGQEKRSPLHFGNGTRLTVT.

This clonotype was recorded at least ten times. The chain is built from TRBV5-1 and TRBJ2-5; the D call may be TRBD1 or TRBD2 (5 bases each). The CDR3 totals 13 residues. Germline CDR1 and CDR2: SGHRS and YFSETQ. The germline V and J ends were trimmed by 4 bases and 3 bases, with 10 bases remaining between them. The CDR3: CASSRDGEETQYF. CDR3 nucleotides: TGCGCCAGCAGCCGGGACGGCGAAGAGACCCAGTACTTC. Full variable domain (remainder filled in from reference TRBV5-1 and TRBJ2-5): KAGVTQTPRYLIKTRGQQVTLSCSPISGHRSVSWYQQTPGQGLQFLFEYFSETQRNKGNFPGRFSGRQFSNSRSEMNVSTLELGDSALYLCASSRDGEETQYFGPGTRLLVL.

The rearrangement uses TRBV2 and TRBJ1-1; D unresolved. Germline lookup yields CDR1 SNHLY and CDR2 FYNNEI. The CDR3 sequence is 11 residues long. V was trimmed by 3 bases and J by 5 bases, leaving 4 bases between them. The CDR3 region is CASSEETEAFF. The CDR3 nucleotides read TGTGCCAGCAGTGAGGAGACTGAAGCTTTCTTT.